The present TCR beta chain was sequenced within a study of blood T cell repertoires in COVID-19. Profiled with immunoSEQ multiplex PCR; TCRdb holds only in-frame clones, not every one. This sample has 250,000 to 300,000 clones, with about nine tenths found just once. Self-reported history from a screening survey and questionnaire set each donor's cohort. Sequencing was carried out using PBMCs or T cells enriched from blood (not recorded which). The sequence was collected from a middle-aged woman with acute COVID-19.

This CDR3 reads CATSREGTQRYEQYF. DNA of the CDR3: TGTGCCACCAGCAGAGAGGGGACACAGCGCTACGAGCAGTACTTC. The chain links TRBV15 to TRBJ2-7, with D perhaps TRBD1 (6 bases). The germline V gene encodes CDR1 LNHNV and CDR2 YYDKDF (reference sequence). The V end was cut by 0 bases, the J end by 3 bases, with 12 bases between. This CDR3 region has 15 residues. The full variable domain, its missing parts supplied by reference TRBV15 and TRBJ2-7, is DAMVIQNPRYQVTQFGKPVTLSCSQTLNHNVMYWYQQKSSQAPKLLFHYYDKDFNNEADTPDNFQSRRPNTSFCFLDIRSPGLGDTAMYLCATSREGTQRYEQYFGPGTRLTVT.